This TCR beta chain was documented in a study of T cells in Graves' hyperthyroidism and ophthalmopathy. Study-wide points: Ophthalmopathy and stable hyperthyroidism were separated by a 13 V-J model.

TCR beta CDR3 regions were amplified from RNA. Carried out on the TCR CDR3, a first-round RT-PCR used the HTBI primer set. TCRdb reprocessed the multiplex PCR reads with MiXCR, giving one entry per CDR3 protein. Among 530,000 or so distinct CDR3 sequences listed, roughly 24% were seen once. Germline V lookup: CDR1 SNHLY, CDR2 FYNNEI. The V and J ends lost 2 bases and 3 bases, in that order; junction bases with no gene match: 3. The CDR3 runs to 15 residues. This clonotype was counted at least ten times. What it binds is unknown. This TCR came from a woman in her twenties or thirties with Graves' ophthalmopathy. The chain employs TRBV2 and TRBJ1-2; TRBD1 aligns across 10 bases. Material for sequencing was blood. CDR3 residues: CASSERDRGDYGYTF. CDR3 bases: TGTGCCAGCAGTGAAAGGGACAGGGGCGACTATGGCTACACCTTC.